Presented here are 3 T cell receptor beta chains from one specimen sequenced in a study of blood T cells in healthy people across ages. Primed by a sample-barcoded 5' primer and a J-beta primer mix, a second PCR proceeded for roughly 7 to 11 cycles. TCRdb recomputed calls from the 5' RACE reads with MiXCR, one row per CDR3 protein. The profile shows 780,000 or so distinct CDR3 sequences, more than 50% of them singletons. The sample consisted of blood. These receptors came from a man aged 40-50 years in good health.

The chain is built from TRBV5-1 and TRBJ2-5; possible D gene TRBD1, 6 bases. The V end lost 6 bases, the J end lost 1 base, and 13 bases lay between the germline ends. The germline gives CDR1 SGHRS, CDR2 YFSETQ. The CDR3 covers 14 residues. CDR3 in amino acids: CASTIQGLQETQYF. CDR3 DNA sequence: TGCGCCAGCACCATACAGGGCCTCCAAGAGACCCAGTACTTC.

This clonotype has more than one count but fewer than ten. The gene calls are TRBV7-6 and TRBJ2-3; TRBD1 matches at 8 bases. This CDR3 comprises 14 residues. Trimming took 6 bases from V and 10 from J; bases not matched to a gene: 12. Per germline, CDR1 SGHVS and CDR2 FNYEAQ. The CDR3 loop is CASRPVTGVNAQYF. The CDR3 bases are TGTGCCAGCAGGCCTGTGACAGGGGTCAATGCGCAGTATTTT.

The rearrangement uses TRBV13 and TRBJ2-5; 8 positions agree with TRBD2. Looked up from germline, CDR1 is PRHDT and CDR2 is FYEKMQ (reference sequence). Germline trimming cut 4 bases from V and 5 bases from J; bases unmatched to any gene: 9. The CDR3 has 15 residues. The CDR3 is CASSSPGLGLETQYF. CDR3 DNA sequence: TGTGCCAGCAGCTCCCCGGGACTAGGATTGGAGACCCAGTACTTC.